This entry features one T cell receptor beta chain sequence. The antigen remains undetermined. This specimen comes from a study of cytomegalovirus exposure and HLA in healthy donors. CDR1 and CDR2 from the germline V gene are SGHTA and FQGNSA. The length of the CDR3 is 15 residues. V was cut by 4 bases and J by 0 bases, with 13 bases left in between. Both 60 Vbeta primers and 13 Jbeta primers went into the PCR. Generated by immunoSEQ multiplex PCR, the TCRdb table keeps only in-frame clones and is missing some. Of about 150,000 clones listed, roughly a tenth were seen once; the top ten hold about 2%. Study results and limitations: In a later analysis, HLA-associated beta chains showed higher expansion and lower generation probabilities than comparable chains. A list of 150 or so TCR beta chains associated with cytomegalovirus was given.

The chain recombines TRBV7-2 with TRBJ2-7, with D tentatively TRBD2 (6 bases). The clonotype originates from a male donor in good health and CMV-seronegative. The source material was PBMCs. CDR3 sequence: CASSSGLKSSYEQYF. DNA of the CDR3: TGTGCCAGCAGCTCGGGACTTAAGAGCTCCTACGAGCAGTACTTC.